These 2 T cell receptor beta chains were all obtained from the same sample, sequenced in a study of T cell repertoires in cytomegalovirus infection. Using its own MiXCR run on the reads, TCRdb lists one record per CDR3 protein. Of more than 650,000 distinct CDR3 sequences listed, 35% are singletons. Input material: PBMCs. The receptor source for this set is a human donor in good health (CMV status not recorded). Some clones in this sample may be carry-over from other donors' samples.

This clonotype has just one count. This chain joins TRBV6-6 and TRBJ1-5, with D tentatively TRBD1 (6 bases). The CDR3 length is 14 residues. V was pared by 6 bases and J by 0 bases, with 9 bases between. Germline V CDR1 and CDR2: MNHNY, SVGAGI (reference sequence). Here the CDR3 reads CASRDSLSNQPQHF. CDR3 bases: TGTGCCAGCAGGGACAGTCTTAGCAATCAGCCCCAGCATTTT.

This clonotype was seen at least ten times. The chain carries TRBV28 and TRBJ2-3; D unclear. Germline CDR1 and CDR2: MDHEN and SYDVKM. CDR3 length equals 12 residues. Trimming shortened V by 3 bases and J by 2 bases, and 3 bases separated the two germline ends. The CDR3 spells CASSFTTDTQYF. The DNA of the CDR3 is TGTGCCAGCAGTTTTACCACAGATACGCAGTATTTT.